This T cell receptor beta chain was observed in a study of blood T cell dynamics during melanoma immunotherapy. Overall study context: Patients with metastatic melanoma got pembrolizumab or nivolumab-ipilimumab as first-line care.

Libraries were prepared by immunoSEQ multiplex PCR; TCRdb keeps only in-frame clonotypes and omits some of them. Of about 12,000 clones detected, approximately 87% appear once; the ten largest clones hold around 4%. Time point described: week 3, after first cycle of checkpoint inhibitor. Blood was drawn before treatment and at week 3 after checkpoint blockade. Response was assessed by RECIST 1.1 at 12 weeks, except a couple of rapid progressors. Prior systemic cancer therapy, immunosuppressant use and other active malignancies excluded patients. This TCR came from a human donor with melanoma. The specimen comprised blood, sampled from a patient treated with checkpoint blockade.

CDR3 residues: CASSVQVNGRADNEQFF. Written as DNA, the CDR3 is TGCGCCAGCAGCGTCCAAGTGAACGGGAGGGCAGACAATGAGCAGTTCTTC. The chain is built from TRBV5-1 and TRBJ2-1; 8 positions match TRBD2. Germline values: CDR1 SGHRS, CDR2 YFSETQ. The V and J ends lost 4 bases and 5 bases, in that order; junction bases with no gene match: 14. The CDR3 is made up of 17 amino acids.